This T cell receptor beta chain was identified during a study of blood T cells in healthy people across ages. Every donor contributed roughly 10 milliliters of peripheral blood by blood draw. A sample-barcoded 5' primer and a J-beta primer mix were used in a second PCR of roughly 6 to 11 cycles. A template-switch adaptor with 12 random nucleotides tagged each cDNA molecule. TCRdb reprocessed the 5' RACE reads with MiXCR, giving one entry per CDR3 protein. The sample contains 1.4 million or so distinct CDR3 sequences, 35% to 45% of which appear only once. The specimen was blood. This sequence originates from a woman aged 18-30 years in good health.

The CDR3 DNA sequence: TGTGCCAGCATCCAACCGTCAATTGGTGGCTACACCTTC. It codes for CASIQPSIGGYTF. The chain recombines TRBV7-9 with TRBJ1-2; no clear D. The germline V and J ends were trimmed by 7 bases and 7 bases, with 16 bases remaining between them. CDR1 is SEHNR and CDR2 is FQNEAQ in the germline V gene (reference sequence). The CDR3 spans 13 residues.